The source of this T cell receptor (beta chain) is a study of blood T cell repertoires in COVID-19. Whole-study context: COVID-19 samples from acute and convalescent phases originated in the United States, Italy and Spain.

V trimming: 4 bases; J trimming: 6 bases; junction bases outside the gene matches: 6. Germline CDR1 is SQVTM and CDR2 is ANQGSEA. There are 13 residues in the CDR3. Per the authors' pipeline: Reference gene primer amplification gave nucleated cell count estimates. The data were produced by immunoSEQ multiplex PCR, yet TCRdb's version contains in-frame clones alone and is incomplete. The V and J calls and clone size were taken over from that table, and D and trimming were inferred from the DNA. The data show more than 200,000 clones, with 81% seen just once and roughly 7.9% held by the top ten. The clonotype was recovered from a woman older than 75 with acute or convalescent COVID-19. V is TRBV29-1 and J is TRBJ1-3; 7 nucleotides agree with TRBD1. The source material was peripheral blood. The CDR3 nucleotides are TGCAGCGTTGGACAGGGCGGAAAAAACACCATATATTTT. It yields the protein CSVGQGGKNTIYF.